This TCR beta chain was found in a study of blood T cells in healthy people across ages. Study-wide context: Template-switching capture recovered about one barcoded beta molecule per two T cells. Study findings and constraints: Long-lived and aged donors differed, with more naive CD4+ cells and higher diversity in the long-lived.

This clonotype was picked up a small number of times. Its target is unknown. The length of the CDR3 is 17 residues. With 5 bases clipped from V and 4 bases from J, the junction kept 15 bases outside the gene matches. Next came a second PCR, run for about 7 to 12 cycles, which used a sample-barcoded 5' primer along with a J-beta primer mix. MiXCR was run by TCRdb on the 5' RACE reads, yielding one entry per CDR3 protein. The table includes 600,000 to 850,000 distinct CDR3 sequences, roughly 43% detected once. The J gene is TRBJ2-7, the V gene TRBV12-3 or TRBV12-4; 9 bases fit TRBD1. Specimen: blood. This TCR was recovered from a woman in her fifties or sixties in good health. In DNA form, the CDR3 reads TGTGCCAGCAGTCCTCCCTCCGGGACAGGGAGGATGTACGAGCAGTACTTC. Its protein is CASSPPSGTGRMYEQYF.